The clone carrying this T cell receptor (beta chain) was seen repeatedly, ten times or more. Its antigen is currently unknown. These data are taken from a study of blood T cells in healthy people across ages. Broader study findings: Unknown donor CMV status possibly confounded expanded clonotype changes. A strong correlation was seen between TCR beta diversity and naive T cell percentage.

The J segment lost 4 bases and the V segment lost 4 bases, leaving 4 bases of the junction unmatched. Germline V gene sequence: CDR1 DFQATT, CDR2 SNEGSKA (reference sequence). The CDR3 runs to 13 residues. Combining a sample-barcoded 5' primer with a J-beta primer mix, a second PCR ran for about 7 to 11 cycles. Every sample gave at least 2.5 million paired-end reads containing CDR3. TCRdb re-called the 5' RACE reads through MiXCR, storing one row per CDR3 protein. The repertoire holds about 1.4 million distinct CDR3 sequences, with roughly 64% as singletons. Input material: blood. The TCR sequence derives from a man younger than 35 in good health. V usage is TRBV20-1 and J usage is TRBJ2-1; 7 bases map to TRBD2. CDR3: CSAKRGDYNEQFF. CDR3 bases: TGCAGTGCTAAGCGGGGCGATTACAATGAGCAGTTCTTC.